This TCR beta chain was identified during a study of blood T cell repertoires in COVID-19. Clones were sequenced by immunoSEQ multiplex PCR, and TCRdb holds only the in-frame ones, with some missing. The sample yields 250,000 to 350,000 clones, about 89% seen once. There are 11 residues in the CDR3. Trimming shortened V by 7 bases and J by 5 bases, and 9 bases separated the two germline ends. From germline, CDR1 is MNHEY and CDR2 SMNVEV (reference sequence). The clonotype originates from a woman aged 55-70 years with acute or convalescent COVID-19. This chain links TRBV27 with TRBJ2-7; tentative D call: TRBD2 (5 bases). Source material: peripheral blood. CDR3 amino acids: CASMRGNEQYF. DNA for the CDR3: TGTGCCAGCATGAGAGGGAACGAGCAGTACTTC.